The 28 T cell receptor beta chains below all came from one sample that was sequenced in a study of cytomegalovirus exposure and HLA in healthy donors. Clones were read by immunoSEQ multiplex PCR, and TCRdb kept only the in-frame ones, dropping some. The table lists approximately 140,000 clones, approximately 84% of them singletons, with 1.4% in the top ten. Material for sequencing was PBMCs. Receptor source: a woman in her twenties or thirties in good health and CMV-seronegative.

V gene TRBV6-1 combines with J gene TRBJ1-3; D might be TRBD1 (5 bases). V lost 7 bases, J lost 3 bases, and 16 bases lay in between. The CDR3 is 15 residues long. The germline CDR1 and CDR2 sequences are MNHNS and SASEGT. Here the CDR3 reads CASTGIAGVGNTIYF. CDR3 in DNA: TGTGCCAGCACTGGGATTGCGGGGGTTGGAAACACCATATATTTT.

The CDR3 protein is CASRSRSGANVLTF. The CDR3, as DNA: TGTGCCAGCAGATCGCGCTCTGGGGCCAACGTCCTGACTTTC. The V gene is TRBV5-4, the J gene TRBJ2-6; D not certain. The V gene's germline CDR1 is SGHNT and CDR2 YYREEE (reference sequence). The CDR3 length is 14 residues. V was cut by 5 bases and J by 0 bases, with 6 bases left in between.

This sequence joins TRBV4-1 and TRBJ2-3; the D is unclear. The CDR3 is made up of 16 amino acids. V shed 2 bases and J shed 0 bases, with 12 bases lying between them. Germline V gene sequence: CDR1 MGHRA, CDR2 YSYEKL. CDR3 coding DNA: TGCGCCAGCAGCCAACTAGATCTTATAAGCACAGATACGCAGTATTTT. Amino acids: CASSQLDLISTDTQYF.

The CDR3 here is CASRKFPGVFDNSPLHF. As DNA, the CDR3 is TGCGCCAGCAGAAAGTTTCCAGGGGTTTTTGATAATTCACCCCTCCACTTT. The chain is built from TRBV4-1 and TRBJ1-6; perhaps TRBD1 as D (6 bases). Trimming took 6 bases from V and 5 from J, leaving 20 bases between them. CDR1 is MGHRA and CDR2 is YSYEKL in the germline V gene. This CDR3 region has 17 residues.

The chain recombines TRBV7-9 with TRBJ2-2; 14 nucleotides line up with TRBD2. The CDR3 runs 16 residues. The germline V gene encodes CDR1 SEHNR and CDR2 FQNEAQ (reference sequence). V lost 6 bases and J lost 4; bases outside the gene matches: 4. The CDR3 here is CASRTGTSGGTGELFF. In DNA, the CDR3 is TGTGCCAGCAGAACCGGGACTAGCGGGGGCACCGGGGAGCTGTTTTTT.

The chain employs TRBV5-3 and TRBJ2-6; 10 bases fit TRBD2. TRBV5-3 is an open reading frame, and its role is uncertain. The CDR3 loop spans 21 amino acids. V gave up 1 base and J gave up 0 bases; unmatched junction bases: 13. The CDR3 is CARSLSGWLAGVNSGANVLTF. CDR3 nucleotide sequence: TGTGCCAGAAGCTTGTCGGGTTGGCTAGCGGGGGTTAACTCTGGGGCCAACGTCCTGACTTTC.

The V gene is TRBV29-1, the J gene TRBJ1-4; 9 bases align to TRBD1. J gave up 6 bases and V 4 bases, and 6 bases lay outside the gene matches. CDR1 is SQVTM, CDR2 ANQGSEA, per germline. The CDR3 consists of 14 residues. The CDR3 region has the DNA TGCAGCGTTGGACGGACAGGGGTGGATGAAAAACTGTTTTTT. Translation: CSVGRTGVDEKLFF.

This clone was observed a few times. The rearrangement links TRBV6-5 to TRBJ1-2; the D is unclear. Per germline, CDR1 MNHEY and CDR2 SVGAGI. Trimming took 7 bases from V and 4 from J, leaving 13 bases between them. The CDR3 loop spans 13 amino acids. The CDR3 DNA sequence: TGTGCCAGCAAAGACAACCTGCGCTATGGCTACACCTTC. It yields the protein CASKDNLRYGYTF.

V usage is TRBV5-1 and J usage is TRBJ2-2; TRBD1 agrees at 7 bases. V shed 9 bases, J shed 4 bases, and the junction held 12 bases outside the gene matches. The germline V gene has CDR1 SGHRS and CDR2 YFSETQ. The CDR3 extends over 15 amino acids. CDR3 in amino acids: CATKRQGDGTGELFF. DNA for the CDR3: TGCGCCACCAAACGCCAGGGGGATGGCACCGGGGAGCTGTTTTTT.

The chain employs TRBV4-1 and TRBJ1-5; TRBD1 matches at 9 bases. The V and J ends lost 0 bases and 6 bases, in that order; junction bases with no gene match: 6. Looked up from germline, CDR1 is MGHRA and CDR2 is YSYEKL. The CDR3 is made up of 16 amino acids. The CDR3 DNA reads as TGCGCCAGCAGCCAAGAAGGGAGGACAGGGGTTCAGCCCCAGCATTTT. Encoded protein: CASSQEGRTGVQPQHF.

V usage is TRBV5-1 and J usage is TRBJ1-1; D gene unclear. The CDR3 contains 16 residues. The V gene's germline CDR1 is SGHRS and CDR2 YFSETQ. Trimming shortened V by 0 bases and J by 3 bases, and 15 bases separated the two germline ends. CDR3 region: CASSLERKKADTEAFF. CDR3 nucleotide sequence: TGCGCCAGCAGCTTGGAGAGAAAAAAAGCGGACACTGAAGCTTTCTTT.

This clone was seen more than once but under ten times. CDR3 residues: CASWPGTRNNEQYF. The CDR3 bases are TGTGCCAGCTGGCCCGGGACACGGAACAATGAGCAGTACTTC. The chain carries TRBV2 and TRBJ2-7, with D tentatively TRBD1 (6 bases). Looked up from germline, CDR1 is SNHLY and CDR2 is FYNNEI. There are 14 residues in the CDR3. The V end was cut by 8 bases, the J end by 7 bases, with 21 bases between.

Only a few counts were recorded for this clone. CDR3 bases: TGTGCCAGCAGCTTGCCCGGGGACAGGGGAAGGTCACCCCTCCACTTT. It is translated as CASSLPGDRGRSPLHF. The V gene is TRBV5-6, the J gene TRBJ1-6, with 10 positions matching TRBD1. The V segment lost 1 base and the J segment 10 bases; nucleotides outside the gene matches: 8. The CDR3 consists of 16 residues. Germline V lookup: CDR1 SGHDT, CDR2 YYEEEE.

This rearrangement joins TRBV5-1 to TRBJ2-3; D is unresolved. CDR1 SGHRS and CDR2 YFSETQ come from the germline V gene. CDR3 length equals 15 residues. V gave up 4 bases and J gave up 2 bases, with 14 bases separating them. The CDR3 DNA reads as TGCGCCAGCAGCCCTGACACAGACAACACAGATACGCAGTATTTT. This gives the protein CASSPDTDNTDTQYF.

The chain uses TRBV7-9 and TRBJ2-7, with D perhaps matching TRBD1 (6 bases). Trimming pared 5 bases from V and 7 bases from J, leaving 9 bases between. This CDR3 has 11 residues. Germline loops: CDR1 SEHNR, CDR2 FQNEAQ (reference sequence). CDR3 DNA sequence: TGTGCCAGCAGCCGGACAGTAGAGCAGTACTTC. Protein product: CASSRTVEQYF.

The chain is built from TRBV7-2 and TRBJ2-7; 8 bases match TRBD1. The CDR3 sequence is 15 residues long. V trimming: 5 bases; J trimming: 0 bases; junction bases outside the gene matches: 6. The V gene's germline CDR1 is SGHTA and CDR2 FQGNSA. CDR3 in amino acids: CASSGDRWSSYEQYF. Here the CDR3 DNA reads TGTGCCAGCAGCGGGGACAGGTGGAGCTCCTACGAGCAGTACTTC.

V gene TRBV4-3 combines with J gene TRBJ1-4, with unresolved D. Germline CDR1 is LGHNA and CDR2 is YSLEER. The CDR3 has 15 residues. Deletions cut 2 bases from V and 10 bases from J, with 17 bases between. The CDR3 region is CASSQSDWLRGKLFF. The DNA of the CDR3 is TGCGCCAGCAGCCAATCCGATTGGCTCCGTGGAAAACTGTTTTTT.

CDR3: CASSRSGGAYEQYF. In nucleotides, the CDR3 is TGCGCCAGCAGTCGTAGCGGGGGGGCCTACGAGCAGTACTTC. This chain uses TRBV10-2 with TRBJ2-7; 11 nucleotides match TRBD2. This CDR3 region has 14 residues. Germline V gene data show CDR1 as WSHSY and CDR2 as SAAADI. With V trimmed by 5 bases and J by 2 bases, 2 bases remained unmatched.

In its sample, this clone was seen a few times. V usage is TRBV27 and J usage is TRBJ1-2; 11 positions agree with TRBD1. After removal of 3 bases from V and 4 bases from J, the junction contained 1 base not matched to a gene. Germline loops: CDR1 MNHEY, CDR2 SMNVEV (reference sequence). This CDR3 has 14 residues. The CDR3 DNA reads as TGTGCCAGCAGTTTCGGGACAGGGGGCTATGGCTACACCTTC. It yields the protein CASSFGTGGYGYTF.

The gene calls are TRBV6-5 and TRBJ1-2; 7 bases are a match to TRBD1. This CDR3 is 15 amino acids long. CDR1 and CDR2 (germline): MNHEY, SVGAGI. Trimming at V came to 7 bases and at J to 2 bases, leaving 10 bases not matched to a gene. CDR3 sequence (DNA): TGTGCCAGCACCCCGAACAGGGGAGCCAACTATGGCTACACCTTC. This codes for CASTPNRGANYGYTF.

The chain is built from TRBV7-2 and TRBJ2-3, with D perhaps matching TRBD1 (6 bases). This CDR3 has 12 amino acids. Germline lookup yields CDR1 SGHTA and CDR2 FQGNSA. The V end lost 4 bases, the J end lost 6 bases, and 8 bases lay between the germline ends. For the CDR3, the DNA is TGTGCCAGCAGCTATGACAGGGATACGCAGTATTTT. Translation gives CASSYDRDTQYF.

The chain uses TRBV15 and TRBJ2-1; 8 positions agree with TRBD2. Germline V gene lookup returns CDR1 LNHNV and CDR2 YYDKDF (reference sequence). This CDR3 has 17 amino acids. The trim removed 3 bases at V and 3 bases at J, leaving 10 bases unmatched. The CDR3: CATSRDLAGLVYNEQFF. The DNA of the CDR3 is TGTGCCACCAGCAGGGACTTAGCGGGGTTAGTCTACAATGAGCAGTTCTTC.

This clone was detected a few times. CDR3 DNA: TGTGCCAGCAGTTCCCCGGGACAGGGGTCCTATGGCTACACCTTC. As protein: CASSSPGQGSYGYTF. The chain recombines TRBV6-5 with TRBJ1-2; 10 bases line up with TRBD1. Looked up from germline, CDR1 is MNHEY and CDR2 is SVGAGI. Trimming at V came to 4 bases and at J to 4 bases, leaving 6 bases not matched to a gene. The CDR3 runs to 15 residues.

V usage is TRBV27 and J usage is TRBJ2-1, with 15 bases fitting TRBD2. Trimming took 2 bases from V and 1 from J; bases not matched to a gene: 6. Germline CDR1 and CDR2: MNHEY and SMNVEV (reference sequence). The CDR3 length is 19 residues. This CDR3 is CASSLNLGLAGGSYNEQFF. The CDR3, as DNA: TGTGCCAGCAGTTTAAATCTGGGACTAGCGGGGGGTTCCTACAATGAGCAGTTCTTC.

This chain links TRBV19 with TRBJ2-3; TRBD1 might be the D (6 bases). The V and J ends lost 4 bases and 1 base respectively, with 12 bases between them. CDR1 and CDR2 from the germline V gene are LNHDA and SQIVND (reference sequence). This CDR3 comprises 15 residues. CDR3 sequence reads: CASSRWAGGTDTQYF. The CDR3 region has the DNA TGTGCCAGTAGTAGATGGGCAGGGGGCACAGATACGCAGTATTTT.

This chain links TRBV15 with TRBJ2-5; 11 bases line up with TRBD1. The germline V gene encodes CDR1 LNHNV and CDR2 YYDKDF (reference sequence). V trimming: 2 bases; J trimming: 5 bases; junction bases outside the gene matches: 4. The CDR3 sequence is 15 residues long. The CDR3 bases are TGTGCCACCAGCAGACGGGGACAGGGGGGGGAGACCCAGTACTTC. Its protein product is CATSRRGQGGETQYF.

Only a few counts were recorded for this clone. The chain employs TRBV27 and TRBJ1-6; D is possibly TRBD1 (5 bases). V was clipped by 3 bases and J by 7 bases, with 10 bases between them. CDR1 MNHEY and CDR2 SMNVEV come from the germline V gene (reference sequence). The CDR3 loop spans 14 amino acids. The CDR3 protein is CASSFGARNSPLHF. DNA of the CDR3: TGTGCCAGCAGTTTTGGGGCCCGGAATTCACCCCTCCACTTT.

The chain is built from TRBV19 and TRBJ2-2; TRBD1 matches at 7 bases. This CDR3 has 16 amino acids. Trimming took 0 bases from V and 6 from J; bases not matched to a gene: 7. Germline V lookup: CDR1 LNHDA, CDR2 SQIVND (reference sequence). The CDR3 region is CASSIDRGSSAGELFF. In nucleotides, the CDR3 is TGTGCCAGTAGTATAGACAGGGGGAGCTCGGCCGGGGAGCTGTTTTTT.